This paragraph reports one TCR beta chain. Trimming left V 4 bases short and J 2 bases short, with 16 bases between. Per the germline V gene, CDR1 is SGHTA and CDR2 is FQGNSA. The CDR3 runs 16 residues. The sample comes from a study of blood T cells in healthy people across ages. A second PCR of about 6 to 11 cycles used a sample-barcoded 5' primer and a J-beta primer mix. TCRdb independently ran MiXCR on the 5' RACE reads; one entry per CDR3 protein. The table shows approximately 820,000 distinct CDR3 sequences, with roughly 44% occurring only once. The chain links TRBV7-2 to TRBJ2-3; tentatively, D is TRBD1 (6 bases). The TCR sequence derives from a man aged 55 to 70 in good health. The specimen sequenced was blood. The CDR3 loop reads CASSSGVGIFTDTQYF. In DNA, the CDR3 is TGTGCCAGCAGCTCAGGGGTTGGGATCTTCACAGATACGCAGTATTTT.